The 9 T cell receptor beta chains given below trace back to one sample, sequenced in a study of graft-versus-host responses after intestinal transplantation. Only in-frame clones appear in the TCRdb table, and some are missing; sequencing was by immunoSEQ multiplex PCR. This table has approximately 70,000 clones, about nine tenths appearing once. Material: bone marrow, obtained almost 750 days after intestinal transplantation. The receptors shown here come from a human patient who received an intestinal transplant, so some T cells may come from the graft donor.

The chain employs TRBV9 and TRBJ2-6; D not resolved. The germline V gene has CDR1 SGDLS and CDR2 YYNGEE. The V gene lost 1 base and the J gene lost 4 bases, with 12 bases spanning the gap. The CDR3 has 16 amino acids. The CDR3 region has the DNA TGTGCCAGCAGCGTACGAAAGGTCGGAGGGGCCAACGTCCTGACTTTC. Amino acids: CASSVRKVGGANVLTF.

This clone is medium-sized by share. The CDR3 loop reads CASSDSSTGELFF. CDR3 DNA: TGTGCCAGCAGTGACTCAAGTACCGGGGAGCTGTTTTTT. This rearrangement joins TRBV6-4 to TRBJ2-2, with D unclear. The length of the CDR3 is 13 residues. CDR1 is MRHNA and CDR2 is SNTAGT in the germline V gene. The V end was cut by 0 bases, the J end by 5 bases, with 4 bases between.

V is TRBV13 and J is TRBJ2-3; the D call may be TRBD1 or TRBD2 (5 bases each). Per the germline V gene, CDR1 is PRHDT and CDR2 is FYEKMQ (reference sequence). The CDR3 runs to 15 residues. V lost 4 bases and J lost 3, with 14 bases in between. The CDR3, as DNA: TGTGCCAGCAGCTCAGAAGGGACCGGGACAGATACGCAGTATTTT. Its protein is CASSSEGTGTDTQYF.

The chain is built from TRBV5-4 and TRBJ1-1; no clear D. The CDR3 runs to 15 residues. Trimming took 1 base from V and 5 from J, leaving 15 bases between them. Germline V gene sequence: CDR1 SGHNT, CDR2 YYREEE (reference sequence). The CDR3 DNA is TGTGCCAGCAGCTTGTTAGTCGGGAATCCTACTGAAGCTTTCTTT. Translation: CASSLLVGNPTEAFF.

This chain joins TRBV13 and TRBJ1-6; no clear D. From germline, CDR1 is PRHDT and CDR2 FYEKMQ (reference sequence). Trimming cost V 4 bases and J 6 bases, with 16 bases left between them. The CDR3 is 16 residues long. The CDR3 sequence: CASSSALTETNSPLHF. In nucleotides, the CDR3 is TGTGCCAGCAGCTCTGCTCTGACCGAAACTAATTCACCCCTCCACTTT.

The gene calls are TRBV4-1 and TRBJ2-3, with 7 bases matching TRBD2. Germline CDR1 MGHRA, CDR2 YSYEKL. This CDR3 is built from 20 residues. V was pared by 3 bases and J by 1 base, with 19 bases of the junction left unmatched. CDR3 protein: CASSQGLLRGVGPGTDTQYF. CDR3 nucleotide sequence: TGCGCCAGCAGCCAGGGACTATTGCGGGGCGTCGGCCCCGGCACAGATACGCAGTATTTT.

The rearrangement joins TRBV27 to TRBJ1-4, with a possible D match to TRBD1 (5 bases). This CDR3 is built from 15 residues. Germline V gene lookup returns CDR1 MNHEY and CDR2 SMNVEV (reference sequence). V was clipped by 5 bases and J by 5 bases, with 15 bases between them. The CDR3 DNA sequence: TGTGCCAGCAGTGACCGGGGCAGGTGGAATGAAAAACTGTTTTTT. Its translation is CASSDRGRWNEKLFF.

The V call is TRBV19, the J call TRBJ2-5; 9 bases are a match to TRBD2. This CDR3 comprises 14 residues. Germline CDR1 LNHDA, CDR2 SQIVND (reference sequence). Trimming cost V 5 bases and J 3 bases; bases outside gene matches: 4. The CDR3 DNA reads TGTGCCAGTAGTCTCGCGGGGGGGAAAGAGACCCAGTACTTC. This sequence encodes CASSLAGGKETQYF. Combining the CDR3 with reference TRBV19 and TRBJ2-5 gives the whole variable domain DGGITQSPKYLFRKEGQNVTLSCEQNLNHDAMYWYRQDPGQGLRLIYYSQIVNDFQKGDIAEGYSVSREKKESFPLTVTSAQKNPTAFYLCASSLAGGKETQYFGPGTRLLVL.

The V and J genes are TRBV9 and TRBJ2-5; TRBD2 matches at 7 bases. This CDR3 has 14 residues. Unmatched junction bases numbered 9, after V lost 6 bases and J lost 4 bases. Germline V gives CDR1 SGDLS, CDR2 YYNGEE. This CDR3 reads CASTRSTGGETQYF. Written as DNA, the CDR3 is TGTGCCAGCACCCGGTCTACGGGAGGAGAGACCCAGTACTTC.